The clone carrying this T cell receptor beta chain turned up a few times. This entry is derived from a study of blood T cell repertoires in COVID-19. At the level of the study: COVID-19 samples from acute and convalescent phases originated in the United States, Italy and Spain. The analysed material was cDNA or gDNA that came from T cells, B-cell-depleted T cells, or PBMCs.

Under the authors' procedure: Estimated nucleated cell counts came from reference gene primer amplification. Profiling relied on immunoSEQ multiplex PCR, and the TCRdb table lists in-frame clones only, not all of them. V and J calls and clone size are as listed in that table; D and trimming were resolved from the DNA. The profile shows over 30,000 clones, about 90% of them singletons. Germline V CDR1 and CDR2: MNHEY, SVGAGI. The CDR3 extends over 13 amino acids. V was clipped by 6 bases and J by 1 base, with 9 bases between them. The rearrangement uses TRBV6-5 and TRBJ1-1; D might be TRBD1 (6 bases). The sample consisted of peripheral blood. The receptor was isolated from a human donor in a cohort sampled during active COVID-19. CDR3 nucleotides: TGTGCCAGCAGGATGACAGGGAACACTGAAGCTTTCTTT. Translated: CASRMTGNTEAFF.